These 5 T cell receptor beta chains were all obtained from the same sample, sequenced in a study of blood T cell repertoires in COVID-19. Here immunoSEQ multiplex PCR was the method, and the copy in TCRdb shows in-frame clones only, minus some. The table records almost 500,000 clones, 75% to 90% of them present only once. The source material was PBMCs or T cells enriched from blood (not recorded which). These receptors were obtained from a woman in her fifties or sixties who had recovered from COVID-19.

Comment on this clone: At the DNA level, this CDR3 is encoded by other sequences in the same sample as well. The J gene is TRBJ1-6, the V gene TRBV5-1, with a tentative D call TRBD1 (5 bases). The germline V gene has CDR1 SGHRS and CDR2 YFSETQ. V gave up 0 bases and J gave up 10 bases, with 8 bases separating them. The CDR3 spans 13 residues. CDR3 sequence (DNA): TGCGCCAGCAGCTTGGCAGGGAGGTCACCCCTCCACTTT. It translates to CASSLAGRSPLHF.

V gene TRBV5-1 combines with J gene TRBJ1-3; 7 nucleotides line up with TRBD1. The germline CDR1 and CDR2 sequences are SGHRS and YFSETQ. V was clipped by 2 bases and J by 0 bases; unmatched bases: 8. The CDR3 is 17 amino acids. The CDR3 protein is CASSFTFGTDSGNTIYF. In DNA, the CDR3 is TGCGCCAGCAGCTTTACGTTCGGGACAGACTCTGGAAACACCATATATTTT.

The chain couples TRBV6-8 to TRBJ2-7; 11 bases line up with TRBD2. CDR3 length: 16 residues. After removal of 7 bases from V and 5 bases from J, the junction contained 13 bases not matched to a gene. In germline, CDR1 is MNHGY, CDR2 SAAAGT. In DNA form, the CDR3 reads TGTGCCAGCACTTTCCCCCGGGGACTAGCGGACGACGAGCAGTACTTC. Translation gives CASTFPRGLADDEQYF.

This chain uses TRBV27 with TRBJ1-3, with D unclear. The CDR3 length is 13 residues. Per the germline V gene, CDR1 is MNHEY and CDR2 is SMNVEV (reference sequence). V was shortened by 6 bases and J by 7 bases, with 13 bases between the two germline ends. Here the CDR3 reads CASSPDSWNTIYF. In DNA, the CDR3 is TGTGCCAGCAGCCCAGATTCGTGGAACACCATATATTTT.

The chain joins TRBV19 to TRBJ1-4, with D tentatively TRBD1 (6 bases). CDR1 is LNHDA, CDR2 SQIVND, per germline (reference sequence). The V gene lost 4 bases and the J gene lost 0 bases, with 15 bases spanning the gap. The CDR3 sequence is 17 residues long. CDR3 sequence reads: CASSNLGQPATNEKLFF. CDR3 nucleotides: TGTGCCAGTAGTAACTTAGGACAGCCAGCAACTAATGAAAAACTGTTTTTT.